One and the same sample provided the 23 T cell receptor beta chains below, sequenced in a study of blood T cell repertoires in COVID-19. The assay was immunoSEQ multiplex PCR, and TCRdb's table has in-frame clones only and misses some. The table records about 150,000 clones, 70% to 90% of them present only once. The specimen was PBMCs or T cells enriched from blood (not recorded which). Source of these receptors: a middle-aged man who had recovered from COVID-19.

This clone came up once. This chain connects TRBV3-1 (or the pseudogene TRBV3-2) to TRBJ2-6; D may be TRBD1 (5 bases). Germline V gene data show CDR1 as LGHDT and CDR2 as YNNKEL (reference sequence). Trimming shortened V by 3 bases and J by 4 bases, and 7 bases separated the two germline ends. The CDR3 loop spans 14 amino acids. CDR3 bases: TGTGCCAGCAGCCATCGACAGGGGGCCAACGTCCTGACTTTC. This codes for CASSHRQGANVLTF.

The V gene is TRBV3-1 (or the pseudogene TRBV3-2), the J gene TRBJ2-7, with D perhaps TRBD1 (5 bases). The germline V and J ends were trimmed by 4 bases and 8 bases, with 12 bases remaining between them. The length of the CDR3 is 12 residues. In germline, CDR1 is LGHDT, CDR2 YNNKEL (reference sequence). This CDR3 is CASSLNQGKQYF. Written as DNA, the CDR3 is TGTGCCAGCAGCCTAAACCAGGGAAAGCAGTACTTC.

This clone showed up just a few times. This chain connects TRBV5-1 to TRBJ2-3; a possible D gene is TRBD1 (6 bases). Germline values: CDR1 SGHRS, CDR2 YFSETQ. The CDR3 is made up of 14 amino acids. Trimming took 3 bases from V and 4 from J, leaving 12 bases between them. Written as DNA, the CDR3 is TGCGCCAGCAGCTCATTCAGGGGCGCAGATACGCAGTATTTT. Its translation: CASSSFRGADTQYF.

This chain joins TRBV5-1 and TRBJ2-5; D is possibly TRBD1 (6 bases). Germline V gives CDR1 SGHRS, CDR2 YFSETQ. V was shortened by 3 bases and J by 2 bases, with 8 bases between the two germline ends. The CDR3 covers 13 residues. The CDR3 here is CASSYGQQETQYF. The CDR3 nucleotides are TGCGCCAGCAGCTATGGACAGCAAGAGACCCAGTACTTC.

The chain couples TRBV28 to TRBJ1-4; D is perhaps TRBD1 (6 bases). Germline lookup yields CDR1 MDHEN and CDR2 SYDVKM. The CDR3 covers 16 residues. V shed 3 bases and J shed 4 bases, with 15 bases lying between them. The CDR3 spells CASSLAGEGYNEKLFF. The CDR3 DNA sequence: TGTGCCAGCAGTTTGGCAGGGGAGGGATATAATGAAAAACTGTTTTTT. The whole variable domain, remainder taken from reference TRBV28 and TRBJ1-4, is DVKVTQSSRYLVKRTGEKVFLECVQDMDHENMFWYRQDPGLGLRLIYFSYDVKMKEKGDIPEGYSVSREKKERFSLILESASTNQTSMYLCASSLAGEGYNEKLFFGSGTQLSVL.

The chain recombines TRBV7-2 with TRBJ1-1, with 8 nucleotides matching TRBD1. The CDR3 sequence is 14 residues long. The V segment lost 4 bases and the J segment 6 bases; nucleotides outside the gene matches: 7. From germline, CDR1 is SGHTA and CDR2 FQGNSA. The CDR3 DNA reads TGTGCCAGCAGCTCCGACAGGGGTAGGCCTGAAGCTTTCTTT. Translating it yields CASSSDRGRPEAFF.

This clone has more than one count but fewer than ten. The gene calls are TRBV28 and TRBJ2-2; weak D call: TRBD1 (6 bases). This CDR3 region has 14 residues. Germline CDR1 and CDR2: MDHEN and SYDVKM. V lost 5 bases to trimming and J lost 4 bases, with 11 bases between them. The CDR3 sequence is CASSPNRVTGELFF. CDR3 nucleotide sequence: TGTGCCAGCAGTCCTAACAGGGTCACCGGGGAGCTGTTTTTT.

The chain couples TRBV15 to TRBJ2-7; TRBD1 might be the D (5 bases). V shed 0 bases and J shed 3 bases, with 6 bases lying between them. The CDR3 contains 13 residues. Germline V lookup: CDR1 LNHNV, CDR2 YYDKDF (reference sequence). Here the CDR3 DNA reads TGTGCCACCAGCAGAGATCAGGGCTACGAGCAGTACGTC. This translates into CATSRDQGYEQYV.

The chain uses TRBV9 and TRBJ2-2, with D possibly being TRBD2 (6 bases). CDR3 length: 17 residues. Trimming shortened V by 2 bases and J by 7 bases, and 21 bases separated the two germline ends. Germline loops: CDR1 SGDLS, CDR2 YYNGEE. The CDR3 loop is CASSVTSPSSGGGELFF. The CDR3 DNA sequence: TGTGCCAGCAGCGTCACCTCCCCTAGCTCCGGGGGCGGGGAGCTGTTTTTT.

The rearrangement joins TRBV6-2 or TRBV6-3 to TRBJ1-5; tentatively, D is TRBD1 (6 bases). V gave up 2 bases and J gave up 6 bases, with 14 bases separating them. Germline values: CDR1 MNHEY, CDR2 SVGEGT. The CDR3 is 15 residues long. CDR3 in amino acids: CASSYGGRGSQPQHF. The DNA of the CDR3 is TGTGCCAGCAGTTACGGAGGCAGGGGCAGTCAGCCCCAGCATTTT.

The CDR3, as DNA: TGCAGCGTTCGGACAGGTTGGAATAACGAGCAGTACGTC. This translates into CSVRTGWNNEQYV. The chain recombines TRBV29-1 with TRBJ2-7, with 7 bases identical to TRBD1. CDR3 length: 13 amino acids. Germline V gives CDR1 SQVTM, CDR2 ANQGSEA. The trim removed 5 bases at V and 5 bases at J, leaving 9 bases unmatched.

This chain connects TRBV6-1 to TRBJ2-5, with 11 bases lining up with TRBD1. Germline CDR1 MNHNS, CDR2 SASEGT. The length of the CDR3 is 17 residues. V dropped 2 bases and J dropped 4; count of bases not matched to a gene: 9. The CDR3 DNA reads TGTGCCAGCAGTGAAACCCGGACAGGGGGCGTCCCAGAGACCCAGTACTTC. Translating it yields CASSETRTGGVPETQYF.

The chain is built from TRBV7-9 and TRBJ2-1; a possible D gene is TRBD2 (6 bases). The CDR3 is made up of 12 amino acids. Germline V CDR1 and CDR2: SEHNR, FQNEAQ (reference sequence). Trimming cost V 5 bases and J 10 bases, with 12 bases left between them. CDR3: CASSRDSPEQFF. The DNA of the CDR3 is TGTGCCAGCAGCCGGGACTCGCCCGAGCAGTTCTTC.

The CDR3 spells CASRSGTQYEQYF. The CDR3 region has the DNA TGTGCCAGCAGGTCCGGGACACAATACGAGCAGTACTTC. The chain links TRBV12-3 or TRBV12-4 to TRBJ2-7, with D perhaps TRBD1 (6 bases). There are 13 residues in the CDR3. Trimming stripped 6 bases from V and 4 bases from J, with 13 bases between.

The chain uses TRBV2 and TRBJ1-2; D gene unclear. Per the germline V gene, CDR1 is SNHLY and CDR2 is FYNNEI. The CDR3 runs 14 residues. V shed 0 bases and J shed 8 bases, with 13 bases lying between them. Written as DNA, the CDR3 is TGTGCCAGCAGTGAAGCTCAAGAGTCGAAGGGCTACACCTTC. Protein sequence: CASSEAQESKGYTF.

V and J are TRBV27 and TRBJ2-4; TRBD1 matches 7 bases. The CDR3 consists of 15 residues. The V segment lost 5 bases and the J segment 1 base; nucleotides outside the gene matches: 5. Germline V CDR1 and CDR2: MNHEY, SMNVEV (reference sequence). The CDR3 region is CASSPQGVAKNIQYF. Here the CDR3 DNA reads TGTGCCAGCAGTCCTCAGGGGGTGGCCAAAAACATTCAGTACTTC.

This clone came up once. As DNA, the CDR3 is TGTGCCAGCAGCTGGACCGGAAGCGGTCGGCCCCTAGGCGAGCAGTACTTC. This translates into CASSWTGSGRPLGEQYF. This chain uses TRBV7-2 with TRBJ2-7; a weak D match, TRBD2 (5 bases). The germline V gene encodes CDR1 SGHTA and CDR2 FQGNSA. The CDR3 runs 17 residues. Trimming removed 4 bases at V and 6 bases at J, with 25 bases between.

V and J are TRBV6-2 or TRBV6-3 and TRBJ1-2; perhaps TRBD1 as D (6 bases). The V gene's germline CDR1 is MNHEY and CDR2 SVGEGT. V lost 2 bases and J lost 5, with 12 bases in between. This CDR3 comprises 14 residues. The CDR3 DNA follows: TGTGCCAGCAGTTACGTCGGCAGGGGATATGGCTACACCTTC. Translating gives CASSYVGRGYGYTF.

This rearrangement joins TRBV19 to TRBJ1-4; D remains ambiguous. The CDR3 is 15 residues long. Germline V gene data show CDR1 as LNHDA and CDR2 as SQIVND (reference sequence). V shed 5 bases and J shed 8 bases, with 18 bases lying between them. CDR3 sequence: CASSFQSMTGEKLFF. As DNA, the CDR3 is TGTGCCAGTAGTTTCCAATCTATGACTGGAGAAAAACTGTTTTTT.

V gene TRBV7-2 combines with J gene TRBJ2-7; a weak D match, TRBD1 (7 bases). The CDR3 loop spans 15 amino acids. Germline-derived CDR1 and CDR2 are SGHTA and FQGNSA. The ends were cut back, 6 bases at V and 0 bases at J, with 15 bases in the middle. DNA for the CDR3: TGTGCCAGCAGGCGCGGGACAGCAAACTCCTACGAGCAGTACTTC. Translation gives CASRRGTANSYEQYF.

The chain employs TRBV24-1 and TRBJ2-7, with D maybe TRBD1 (5 bases). The CDR3 covers 14 residues. The germline V gene encodes CDR1 KGHDR and CDR2 SFDVKD. Trimming stripped 8 bases from V and 6 bases from J, with 19 bases between. The DNA for the CDR3 is TGTGCCACCATCGGCCCCCAGGGTCTCGCCGAGCAGTACTTC. Translated: CATIGPQGLAEQYF.

This clone was observed a single time. The rearrangement joins TRBV5-4 to TRBJ1-1, with TRBD1 identical over 9 bases. After removal of 3 bases from V and 3 bases from J, the junction contained 6 bases not matched to a gene. The CDR3 is 15 amino acids. Per the germline V gene, CDR1 is SGHNT and CDR2 is YYREEE (reference sequence). Here the CDR3 reads CASSWPGQGDTEAFF. The CDR3 DNA reads TGTGCCAGCAGCTGGCCGGGACAGGGTGACACTGAAGCTTTCTTT.

The gene calls are TRBV6-5 and TRBJ1-6; D is ambiguous. CDR1 and CDR2 (germline): MNHEY, SVGAGI. The CDR3 covers 15 residues. Trimming took off 6 bases at V and 7 bases at J, with 16 bases between the two ends. The CDR3 here is CASSPRGGKNSPLHF. For the CDR3, the DNA is TGTGCCAGCAGCCCCCGTGGAGGAAAGAATTCACCCCTCCACTTT.